The 20 T cell receptor beta chains given below trace back to one sample, sequenced in a study of blood T cell repertoires in COVID-19. Some clones are missing from TCRdb's copy, which holds only in-frame ones; the method was immunoSEQ multiplex PCR. The sample records around 300,000 clones, roughly 88% being singletons. The sample consisted of peripheral blood. Receptor source: a woman aged 25-40 years with COVID-19, enrolled during active disease.

This clone was seen just once. The CDR3 nucleotides read TGTGCCAGTAGATTCGGGACAGCAAACTATGGCTACACCTTC. Its protein product is CASRFGTANYGYTF. J is TRBJ1-2 and V is TRBV19; 7 nucleotides agree with TRBD1. The CDR3 runs to 14 residues. In germline, CDR1 is LNHDA, CDR2 SQIVND (reference sequence). V gave up 6 bases and J gave up 2 bases; unmatched junction bases: 6.

V is TRBV7-2 and J is TRBJ1-5; D is unresolved. V gave up 3 bases and J gave up 0 bases, with 9 bases separating them. The CDR3 runs 15 residues. Germline V lookup: CDR1 SGHTA, CDR2 FQGNSA. CDR3 in DNA: TGTGCCAGCAGCTTGGTAAGCGATAGCAATCAGCCCCAGCATTTT. Protein product: CASSLVSDSNQPQHF.

This clone was seen a single time. The V and J genes are TRBV7-2 and TRBJ2-5; 7 bases match TRBD2. The CDR3 covers 16 residues. J was trimmed by 5 bases and V by 2 bases; bases with no gene match: 11. Germline V gene sequence: CDR1 SGHTA, CDR2 FQGNSA. The CDR3 loop is CASSLYRGSVLETQYF. The CDR3, as DNA: TGTGCCAGCAGCTTATATCGCGGGAGTGTTCTTGAGACCCAGTACTTC.

The gene calls are TRBV6-1 and TRBJ2-2; 10 bases align to TRBD2. CDR3 length: 18 residues. Per the germline V gene, CDR1 is MNHNS and CDR2 is SASEGT. V gave up 3 bases and J gave up 5 bases; unmatched junction bases: 12. The DNA of the CDR3 is TGTGCCAGCAGTGACAGGGCCCCTAGCGGGAGAAAGACCGGGGAGCTGTTTTTT. Translating gives CASSDRAPSGRKTGELFF.

The chain has TRBV7-9 and TRBJ1-2; 8 bases fit TRBD1. J gave up 8 bases and V 1 base, and 12 bases lay outside the gene matches. The germline V gene has CDR1 SEHNR and CDR2 FQNEAQ (reference sequence). The CDR3 loop spans 16 amino acids. The CDR3 region is CASSLGAGGAGNGYTF. The CDR3 DNA reads as TGTGCCAGCAGCTTAGGGGCAGGGGGCGCAGGTAACGGCTACACCTTC.

The J gene is TRBJ1-3, the V gene TRBV7-2; 8 nucleotides match TRBD1. V lost 3 bases and J lost 5; bases outside the gene matches: 6. Germline CDR1 reads SGHTA; CDR2 reads FQGNSA. CDR3 size: 15 residues. The CDR3 nucleotides read TGTGCCAGCAGCTTCGGACAGGGTTTTAGAAACACCATATATTTT. This codes for CASSFGQGFRNTIYF.

This clone has at least ten counts. The V call is TRBV27, the J call TRBJ2-3, with a weak D call TRBD2 (6 bases). Between the trimmed V and J ends, which lost 4 bases and 4 bases, there was a span of 9 bases. CDR1 is MNHEY, CDR2 SMNVEV, per germline (reference sequence). This CDR3 has 13 residues. CDR3 protein: CASSSRRADTQYF. CDR3 DNA: TGTGCCAGCAGTTCAAGGAGGGCAGATACGCAGTATTTT.

The chain couples TRBV7-2 to TRBJ2-1, with 8 bases that match TRBD1. The CDR3 sequence is 16 residues long. CDR1 and CDR2 (germline): SGHTA, FQGNSA. V gave up 5 bases and J gave up 4 bases; unmatched junction bases: 10. Here the CDR3 reads CASSLSGQGVYNEQFF. Here the CDR3 DNA reads TGTGCCAGCAGCCTATCCGGACAGGGTGTTTACAATGAGCAGTTCTTC.

A single count supports this clone. The V gene is TRBV11-2, the J gene TRBJ1-1; D remains ambiguous. The CDR3 totals 13 residues. Between the trimmed V and J ends, which lost 7 bases and 2 bases, there was a span of 11 bases. Per germline, CDR1 SGHAT and CDR2 FQNNGV. The CDR3 nucleotides are TGTGCCAGCAAACACAGCTCCAACACTGAAGCTTTCTTT. It translates to CASKHSSNTEAFF.

The sample holds one count of this clone. The chain combines TRBV6-5 with TRBJ1-1; D call uncertain. V shed 7 bases and J shed 1 base, with 13 bases lying between them. The germline V gene has CDR1 MNHEY and CDR2 SVGAGI. The CDR3 consists of 14 residues. The CDR3 loop reads CASTHGVGNTEAFF. DNA for the CDR3: TGTGCCAGCACCCACGGGGTTGGGAACACTGAAGCTTTCTTT.

The chain couples TRBV10-3 to TRBJ2-7; 10 positions match TRBD1. The V gene end was trimmed by 7 bases and the J gene end by 0 bases; junction bases not matched to a gene: 3. CDR3 size: 14 residues. Germline values: CDR1 ENHRY, CDR2 SYGVKD. The CDR3 nucleotides read TGTGCCATCATGGGACAGGGGAGCTCCTACGAGCAGTACTTC. Translation gives CAIMGQGSSYEQYF.

The chain joins TRBV30 to TRBJ1-6; D call uncertain. This CDR3 spans 13 amino acids. Germline V gene sequence: CDR1 GTSNPN, CDR2 SVGIG (reference sequence). V lost 2 bases, J lost 10 bases, and 12 bases lay in between. The DNA of the CDR3 is TGTGCCTGGAGTAACCGGGAAGGATCACCCCTCCACTTT. Translated: CAWSNREGSPLHF.

This chain links TRBV12-5 with TRBJ2-3, with a possible D match to TRBD1 (5 bases). CDR3 size: 14 residues. The V and J ends lost 6 bases and 1 base respectively, with 11 bases between them. Germline lookup yields CDR1 LGHNT and CDR2 FRNRAP. CDR3 protein: CASGPQDGTDTQYF. DNA of the CDR3: TGTGCTAGTGGCCCACAGGATGGCACAGATACGCAGTATTTT.

This clone was observed a single time. V usage is TRBV12-5 and J usage is TRBJ1-3; TRBD1 is a possible D gene (6 bases). The CDR3 covers 16 residues. V dropped 2 bases and J dropped 3 bases, with 14 bases sitting between them. CDR1 and CDR2 from the germline V gene are LGHNT and FRNRAP. The CDR3 nucleotides read TGTGCTAGTGGTTTGTCACAGGGTGGCGTTGGAAACACCATATATTTT. Translation gives CASGLSQGGVGNTIYF.

About this clone: The sample holds other DNA sequences that translate to the same CDR3. The V call is TRBV9, the J call TRBJ2-7; 8 bases agree with TRBD1. The CDR3 contains 13 residues. Germline loops: CDR1 SGDLS, CDR2 YYNGEE. Germline trimming cut 4 bases from V and 4 bases from J; bases unmatched to any gene: 4. The CDR3 nucleotides read TGTGCCAGCAGCCCAGGGGGCAGGTACGAGCAGTACTTC. Residues: CASSPGGRYEQYF.

The CDR3 spells CASSEGRLWETQYF. CDR3 nucleotides: TGTGCCAGCAGTGAGGGGCGGCTGTGGGAGACCCAGTACTTC. The chain has TRBV2 and TRBJ2-5; possibly TRBD1 for D (5 bases). The germline V gene has CDR1 SNHLY and CDR2 FYNNEI. There are 14 residues in the CDR3. Trimming left V 3 bases short and J 5 bases short, with 13 bases between.

The chain employs TRBV4-1 and TRBJ2-7; D unclear. CDR3 size: 15 residues. Per the germline V gene, CDR1 is MGHRA and CDR2 is YSYEKL. Trimming pared 5 bases from V and 0 bases from J, leaving 14 bases between. This CDR3 is CASSSGVGSSYEQYF. CDR3 DNA sequence: TGCGCCAGCAGCTCGGGTGTCGGGTCCTCCTACGAGCAGTACTTC.

V usage is TRBV5-6 and J usage is TRBJ2-2; no reliable D call. CDR1 is SGHDT, CDR2 YYEEEE, per germline. This CDR3 is 16 amino acids long. V lost 0 bases and J 1 base, leaving 10 bases between the germline ends. This CDR3 is CASSLVWRKNTGELFF. The CDR3 DNA reads TGTGCCAGCAGCTTGGTTTGGCGGAAGAACACCGGGGAGCTGTTTTTT.

This clone occurred once. V and J are TRBV24-1 and TRBJ2-2; 8 bases fit TRBD1. V lost 5 bases and J lost 5; bases outside the gene matches: 6. CDR1 and CDR2 (germline): KGHDR, SFDVKD. CDR3 length equals 15 residues. In DNA, the CDR3 is TGTGCCACCAGTGGCGCAGGGGGCTTGACCGGGGAGCTGTTTTTT. Its protein is CATSGAGGLTGELFF.

The V and J genes are TRBV7-2 and TRBJ1-6; D is perhaps TRBD1 (6 bases). V lost 5 bases, J lost 4 bases, and 15 bases lay in between. The CDR3 extends over 16 amino acids. Germline-derived CDR1 and CDR2 are SGHTA and FQGNSA. CDR3 region: CASSLGGGPYNSPLHF. CDR3 DNA: TGTGCCAGCAGCCTAGGGGGGGGGCCTTATAATTCACCCCTCCACTTT.